This T cell receptor (beta chain) was identified in a study of blood T cell repertoires in COVID-19. Across the study: Italy, Spain and the United States were the sources of the convalescent and acute COVID-19 samples. T cells, B-cell-depleted T cells, or PBMCs provided the cDNA or gDNA that served as material.

In the source study's methods: Using reference gene primer amplification, nucleated cell counts were estimated. The repertoire was sequenced with immunoSEQ multiplex PCR; TCRdb's copy has only in-frame clones and lacks some. The D gene and trimming were derived from the DNA, and the V and J assignments and clone size from that table. This sample has 95,000 to 100,000 clones; approximately 84% occur once, and the top ten carry roughly 10%. The CDR3 runs to 16 residues. From germline, CDR1 is KGHSH and CDR2 LQKENI. The V end was cut by 3 bases, the J end by 8 bases, with 19 bases between. This rearrangement joins TRBV18 to TRBJ1-4; TRBD1 is a possible D gene (6 bases). The source is a man between 65 and 80 years old with acute or convalescent COVID-19. Input material: peripheral blood. CDR3 sequence (DNA): TGTGCCAGCTCACCCCGGGCCAAGACAGGATTGGAAAAACTGTTTTTT. This gives the protein CASSPRAKTGLEKLFF.